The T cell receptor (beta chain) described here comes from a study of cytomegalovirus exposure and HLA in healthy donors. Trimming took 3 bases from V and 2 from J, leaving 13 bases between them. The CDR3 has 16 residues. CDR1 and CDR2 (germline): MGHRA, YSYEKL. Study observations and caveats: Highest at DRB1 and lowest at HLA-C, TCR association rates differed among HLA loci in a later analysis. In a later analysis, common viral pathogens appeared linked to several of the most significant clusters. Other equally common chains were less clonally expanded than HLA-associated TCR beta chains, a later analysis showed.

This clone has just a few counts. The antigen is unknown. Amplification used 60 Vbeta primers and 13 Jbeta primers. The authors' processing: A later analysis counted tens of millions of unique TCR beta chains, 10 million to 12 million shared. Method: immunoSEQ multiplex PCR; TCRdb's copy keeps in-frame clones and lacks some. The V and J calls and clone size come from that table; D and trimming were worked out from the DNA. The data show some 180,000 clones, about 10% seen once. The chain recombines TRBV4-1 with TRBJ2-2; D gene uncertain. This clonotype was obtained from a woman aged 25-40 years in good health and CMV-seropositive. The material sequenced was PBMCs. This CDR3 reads CASSQNPRTNTGELFF. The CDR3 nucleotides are TGCGCCAGCAGCCAGAACCCTCGCACAAACACCGGGGAGCTGTTTTTT.